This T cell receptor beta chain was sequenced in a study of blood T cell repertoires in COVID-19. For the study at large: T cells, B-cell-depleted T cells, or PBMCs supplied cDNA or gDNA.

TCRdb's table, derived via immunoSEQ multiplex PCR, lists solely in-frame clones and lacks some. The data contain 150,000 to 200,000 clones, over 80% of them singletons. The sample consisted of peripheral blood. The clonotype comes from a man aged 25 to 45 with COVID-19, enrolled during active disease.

CDR3 in DNA: TGTGCCAGCAGTTTATGGGGGGGAGGGGAGACCCAGTACTTC. The encoded protein is CASSLWGGGETQYF. The chain combines TRBV28 with TRBJ2-5; 7 bases align to TRBD2. The CDR3 consists of 14 residues. Unmatched junction bases numbered 3, after V lost 0 bases and J lost 5 bases. The germline V gene has CDR1 MDHEN and CDR2 SYDVKM.